What follows are 10 T cell receptor beta chains derived from one specimen sequenced in a study of blood T cell repertoires in COVID-19. Produced via immunoSEQ multiplex PCR; TCRdb's table is partial and in-frame only. The table records over 11,000 clones, about nine tenths of them present only once. Specimen: peripheral blood. Every receptor here comes from a human donor in a cohort sampled during active COVID-19.

The V call is TRBV19, the J call TRBJ2-5; 10 bases are a match to TRBD1. The CDR3 length is 14 residues. V shed 3 bases and J 4 bases; nucleotides not matched to a gene: 2. The germline CDR1 and CDR2 sequences are LNHDA and SQIVND (reference sequence). This CDR3 is CASSIDRGLETQYF. CDR3 nucleotide sequence: TGTGCCAGTAGTATTGACAGGGGGCTAGAGACCCAGTACTTC.

The chain employs TRBV2 and TRBJ2-3; 9 bases align to TRBD2. Germline CDR1 and CDR2: SNHLY and FYNNEI. J lost 3 bases, V lost 4 bases, and 5 bases had no gene match. This CDR3 comprises 15 residues. This chain's CDR3 is CASSGNSGGTDTQYF. CDR3 bases: TGTGCCAGCAGTGGGAATAGCGGGGGAACAGATACGCAGTATTTT.

This rearrangement joins TRBV5-1 to TRBJ1-2, with 7 bases identical to TRBD1. The junction had 6 bases not matched to a gene; V was cut back by 0 bases and J by 4 bases. Germline lookup yields CDR1 SGHRS and CDR2 YFSETQ. The CDR3 runs 15 residues. The CDR3 protein is CASSLDGQVTYGYTF. For the CDR3, the DNA is TGCGCCAGCAGCTTGGATGGACAGGTCACCTATGGCTACACCTTC.

This chain joins TRBV28 and TRBJ2-1; maybe TRBD1 (5 bases). This CDR3 region has 15 residues. The germline gives CDR1 MDHEN, CDR2 SYDVKM. V was clipped by 2 bases and J by 3 bases, with 11 bases between them. The CDR3 region is CASSLGNRFYNEQFF. For the CDR3, the DNA is TGTGCCAGCAGTTTAGGGAACAGGTTCTACAATGAGCAGTTCTTC.

This chain connects TRBV30 to TRBJ1-5, with no clear D. Trimming took 1 base from V and 0 from J, leaving 7 bases between them. The V gene's germline CDR1 is GTSNPN and CDR2 SVGIG (reference sequence). The CDR3 consists of 14 residues. As DNA, the CDR3 is TGTGCCTGGAGTGGGGCGTCTAGCAATCAGCCCCAGCATTTT. The encoded protein is CAWSGASSNQPQHF.

The chain has TRBV6-6 and TRBJ1-1, with D possibly being TRBD1 (5 bases). CDR1 and CDR2 (germline): MNHNY, SVGAGI (reference sequence). The CDR3 length is 15 residues. The ends were cut back, 6 bases at V and 0 bases at J, with 14 bases in the middle. The CDR3 protein is CASRDGGVVNTEAFF. CDR3 nucleotides: TGTGCCAGCAGGGACGGAGGGGTGGTGAACACTGAAGCTTTCTTT.

This chain connects TRBV27 to TRBJ1-2; 9 nucleotides match TRBD1. Unmatched junction bases numbered 3, after V lost 0 bases and J lost 4 bases. Germline lookup yields CDR1 MNHEY and CDR2 SMNVEV (reference sequence). The CDR3 loop spans 15 amino acids. The CDR3 DNA reads TGTGCCAGCAGTTTATCAAAGGGACAGGGCTATGGCTACACCTTC. Amino acid sequence: CASSLSKGQGYGYTF.

The V and J genes are TRBV2 and TRBJ2-6, with no clear D. The germline CDR1 and CDR2 sequences are SNHLY and FYNNEI. V was pared by 8 bases and J by 3 bases, with 8 bases between. The CDR3 is 13 amino acids. The DNA for the CDR3 is TGTGCCAGCTTCCTCGTTGGGGCCAACGTCCTGACTTTC. As protein: CASFLVGANVLTF.

This CDR3 reads CASSPRTGPNTEAFF. In DNA form, the CDR3 reads TGTGCCAGCTCACCTAGGACAGGACCGAACACTGAAGCTTTCTTT. The rearrangement uses TRBV18 and TRBJ1-1; 7 nucleotides line up with TRBD1. The CDR3 consists of 15 residues. V lost 3 bases and J lost 1; bases outside the gene matches: 5. Per the germline V gene, CDR1 is KGHSH and CDR2 is LQKENI.

The gene calls are TRBV10-3 and TRBJ1-2; 7 bases map to TRBD1. With 3 bases clipped from V and 1 base from J, the junction kept 8 bases outside the gene matches. Germline assignment: CDR1 ENHRY and CDR2 SYGVKD. This CDR3 has 16 amino acids. CDR3 protein: CAISDPRTGVNYGYTF. The DNA of the CDR3 is TGTGCCATCAGTGACCCCCGGACAGGCGTTAACTATGGCTACACCTTC.